This entry is about one T cell receptor beta chain. Its antigen is still unknown. It may be a read error: a sequence one base away is much more abundant. These data come from a study of early T cells in non-severe SARS-CoV-2 infection. Individual cDNA molecules carried attached unique molecular identifiers. TCRdb redid the calling of the 5' RACE reads with MiXCR, one entry per CDR3 protein. The sample has 100,000 or so distinct CDR3 sequences, about an eighth seen once; the top ten hold 5.5% to 7%. The CDR3 contains 10 residues. Germline V lookup: CDR1 SGHNT, CDR2 YYREEE (reference sequence). Study observations and caveats: Matching with VDJdb favored anti-spike CD8 responses (missing private and CD4 specificities).

V is TRBV5-4 and J is TRBJ2-1, with D possibly matching TRBD2 (5 bases). The TCR comes from an adult who was a healthcare worker with PCR-confirmed SARS-CoV-2 infection or an uninfected control (not recorded which). Specimen: whole blood. CDR3 region: CVSGRNEQFF. CDR3 DNA: TGTGTCAGCGGACGTAATGAGCAGTTCTTC.